In its sample, the clone carrying this T cell receptor (beta chain) was seen a few times. Its cognate antigen is unknown. This sample was taken from a study of blood T cells in healthy people across ages. Findings of the study overall: Because donor CMV status was unknown, expanded clonotype changes were possibly confounded. No conclusive comparison of naive versus antigen-experienced cells was possible with unsorted PBMCs.

Primed by a sample-barcoded 5' primer and a J-beta primer mix, a second PCR proceeded for roughly 7 to 12 cycles. TCRdb fed the 5' RACE reads into MiXCR, producing one record per CDR3 protein. This sample has 1.4 million or so distinct CDR3 sequences; about 45% occur once, and the top ten carry about 4%. The donors, all healthy, were Caucasians living in Russia, aged 6 to 90. The CDR3 length is 13 residues. V gave up 2 bases and J gave up 5 bases, with 12 bases separating them. CDR1 and CDR2 from the germline V gene are DFQATT and SNEGSKA (reference sequence). The specimen was blood. The rearrangement links TRBV20-1 to TRBJ2-5, with no clear D. The source is a woman between 18 and 29 years old in good health. The CDR3 reads CSARPRFGETQYF. In DNA form, the CDR3 reads TGCAGTGCTAGACCCCGGTTCGGTGAGACCCAGTACTTC.